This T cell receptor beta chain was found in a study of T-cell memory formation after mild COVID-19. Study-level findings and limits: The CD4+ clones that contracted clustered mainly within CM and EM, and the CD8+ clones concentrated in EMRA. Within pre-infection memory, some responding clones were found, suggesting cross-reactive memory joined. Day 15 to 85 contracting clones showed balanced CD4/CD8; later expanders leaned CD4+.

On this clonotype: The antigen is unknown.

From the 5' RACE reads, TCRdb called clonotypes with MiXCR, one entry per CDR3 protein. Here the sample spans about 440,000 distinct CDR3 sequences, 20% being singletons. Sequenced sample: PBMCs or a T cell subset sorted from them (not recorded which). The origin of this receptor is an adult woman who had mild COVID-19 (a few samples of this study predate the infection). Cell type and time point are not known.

This CDR3 reads CATSDPERRGIYNEQFF. For the CDR3, the DNA is TGTGCCACCAGTGACCCGGAGAGACGGGGGATATACAATGAGCAGTTCTTC. The rearrangement uses TRBV24-1 and TRBJ2-1; D might be TRBD2 (6 bases). Between the trimmed V and J ends, which lost 4 bases and 4 bases, there was a span of 19 bases. Germline V gives CDR1 KGHDR, CDR2 SFDVKD. The CDR3 is 17 residues long.